This passage covers 9 T cell receptor beta chains from one sample sequenced in a study of CD8 T cells in Susac syndrome. When the RNA was reverse transcribed, random hexamers were used with an input of roughly 0.5 to 1 ug. TCRdb re-called the immunoSEQ multiplex PCR reads through MiXCR, storing one row per CDR3 protein. The sample shows under 200,000 distinct CDR3 sequences, around 95% of them seen only once. The sample taken for sequencing was CD8+ T cells from PBMCs. Receptors were obtained from a human donor with multiple sclerosis.

The chain is built from TRBV25-1 and TRBJ2-3; D remains ambiguous. Trimming left V 7 bases short and J 2 bases short, with 19 bases between. The CDR3 has 16 amino acids. Germline V gene sequence: CDR1 MGHDK, CDR2 SYGVNS. As DNA, the CDR3 is TGTGCCAGCACCAAAGGAAGTCCCCGCTTCACAGATACGCAGTATTTT. It translates to CASTKGSPRFTDTQYF.

This sequence joins TRBV7-9 and TRBJ2-2; D ambiguous. V gave up 4 bases and J gave up 5 bases, with 11 bases separating them. The CDR3 runs 14 residues. The germline CDR1 and CDR2 sequences are SEHNR and FQNEAQ (reference sequence). As DNA, the CDR3 is TGTGCCAGCAGCTACCCATTGCGAACCGGGGAGCTGTTTTTT. As protein: CASSYPLRTGELFF.

V gene TRBV15 combines with J gene TRBJ2-3; TRBD1 might be the D (5 bases). Germline V CDR1 and CDR2: LNHNV, YYDKDF (reference sequence). The CDR3 is made up of 15 amino acids. Trimming removed 5 bases from V and 0 bases from J, with 12 bases in between. The DNA for the CDR3 is TGTGCCACCAGCTCCCGACAGACTAGCACAGATACGCAGTATTTT. Protein: CATSSRQTSTDTQYF.

The V gene is TRBV6-5, the J gene TRBJ2-2, with D possibly matching TRBD2 (6 bases). The germline V and J ends were trimmed by 2 bases and 7 bases, with 11 bases remaining between them. The germline V gene has CDR1 MNHEY and CDR2 SVGAGI. CDR3 size: 14 residues. CDR3 sequence reads: CASSYNPGVGELFF. The CDR3 nucleotides read TGTGCCAGCAGTTACAATCCGGGGGTCGGGGAGCTGTTTTTT.

The chain employs TRBV4-1 and TRBJ2-7; possibly TRBD2 for D (6 bases). V lost 4 bases to trimming and J lost 5 bases, with 18 bases between them. This CDR3 is built from 15 residues. The germline CDR1 and CDR2 sequences are MGHRA and YSYEKL. The CDR3 nucleotides read TGCGCCAGCAGCCTTACACGGGAGAGTTTGAACGAGCAGTACTTC. Residues: CASSLTRESLNEQYF.

This chain uses TRBV5-1 with TRBJ2-7; tentatively, D is TRBD2 (7 bases). CDR1 SGHRS and CDR2 YFSETQ come from the germline V gene. Deletions cut 5 bases from V and 3 bases from J, with 18 bases between. The CDR3 consists of 15 residues. The CDR3 DNA follows: TGCGCCAGCAGTGGGGGGGGCCCCAACTTCTACGAGCAGTACTTC. It yields the protein CASSGGGPNFYEQYF.

The chain has TRBV2 and TRBJ2-1, with TRBD2 matching 12 bases. In germline, CDR1 is SNHLY, CDR2 FYNNEI. This CDR3 contains 16 residues. V gave up 6 bases and J gave up 4 bases; unmatched junction bases: 7. CDR3 sequence: CASRARTSGAYNEQFF. The CDR3 nucleotides are TGTGCCAGCAGGGCCCGGACTAGCGGGGCTTACAATGAGCAGTTCTTC.

The chain recombines TRBV20-1 with TRBJ2-1, with a tentative D call TRBD2 (6 bases). Germline-derived CDR1 and CDR2 are DFQATT and SNEGSKA (reference sequence). The V end was cut by 3 bases, the J end by 3 bases, with 18 bases between. CDR3 length: 16 amino acids. The CDR3 here is CSARSRGGSHYNEQFF. The CDR3 DNA sequence: TGCAGTGCTAGGTCTCGTGGGGGGTCCCACTACAATGAGCAGTTCTTC.

The V gene is TRBV30, the J gene TRBJ2-7, with 15 nucleotides matching TRBD2. Germline CDR1 and CDR2: GTSNPN and SVGIG (reference sequence). The V segment lost 8 bases and the J segment 6 bases; nucleotides outside the gene matches: 2. This CDR3 has 12 residues. CDR3 coding DNA: TGTGCCAGGGGACTAGCGGGAGGCGAGCAGTACTTC. It encodes CARGLAGGEQYF.